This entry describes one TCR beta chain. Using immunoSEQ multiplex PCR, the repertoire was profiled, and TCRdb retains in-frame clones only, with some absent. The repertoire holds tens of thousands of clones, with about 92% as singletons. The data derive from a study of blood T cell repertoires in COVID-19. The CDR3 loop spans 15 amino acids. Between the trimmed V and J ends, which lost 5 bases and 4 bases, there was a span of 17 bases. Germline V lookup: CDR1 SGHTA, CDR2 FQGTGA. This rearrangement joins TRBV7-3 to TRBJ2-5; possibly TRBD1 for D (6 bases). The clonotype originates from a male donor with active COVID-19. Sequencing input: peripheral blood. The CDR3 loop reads CASSPIPGHGETQYF. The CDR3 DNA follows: TGTGCCAGCAGCCCCATTCCGGGACATGGAGAGACCCAGTACTTC.